The 24 T cell receptor beta chains presented below share a single source sample, sequenced in a study of Tregs in tolerant kidney transplant recipients. The assay was immunoSEQ multiplex PCR, and TCRdb's table has in-frame clones only and misses some. The repertoire consists of about 120,000 clones, with around nine tenths occurring once and the leading ten covering around 0.6%. Sequenced input: CD4+ T cells from blood. These receptors originate from a human donor in good health.

This clone came up once. The chain employs TRBV5-1 and TRBJ2-3; maybe TRBD1 (6 bases). V gave up 4 bases and J gave up 2 bases, with 11 bases separating them. The CDR3 runs to 14 residues. Germline V lookup: CDR1 SGHRS, CDR2 YFSETQ. This CDR3 is CASSPDSHTDTQYF. The CDR3 coding sequence is TGCGCCAGCAGCCCGGACAGCCACACAGATACGCAGTATTTT.

The chain is built from TRBV30 and TRBJ1-3; a weak D match, TRBD1 (5 bases). The CDR3 totals 13 residues. Trimming pared 3 bases from V and 1 base from J, leaving 7 bases between. The germline gives CDR1 GTSNPN, CDR2 SVGIG (reference sequence). For the CDR3, the DNA is TGTGCCTGGAGCAGGGTTTCTGGAAACACCATATATTTT. The encoded protein is CAWSRVSGNTIYF.

V is TRBV11-2 and J is TRBJ2-7; D may be TRBD1 (5 bases). This CDR3 comprises 14 residues. CDR1 SGHAT and CDR2 FQNNGV come from the germline V gene. V was cut by 5 bases and J by 3 bases, with 14 bases left in between. CDR3 loop: CASSHTVQGYEQYF. The CDR3 coding sequence is TGTGCCAGCAGCCATACCGTGCAGGGCTACGAGCAGTACTTC. Filled out from reference TRBV11-2 and TRBJ2-7, the complete variable domain reads EAGVAQSPRYKIIEKRQSVAFWCNPISGHATLYWYQQILGQGPKLLIQFQNNGVVDDSQLPKDRFSAERLKGVDSTLKIQPAKLEDSAVYLCASSHTVQGYEQYFGPGTRLTVT.

A few counts support this clone. The chain employs TRBV18 and TRBJ1-2; D gene ambiguous. Germline V gives CDR1 KGHSH, CDR2 LQKENI. V lost 4 bases and J lost 8, with 11 bases in between. There are 12 residues in the CDR3. As DNA, the CDR3 is TGTGCCAGCTCACAGGACGTTAAGGGCTACACCTTC. It translates to CASSQDVKGYTF. Supplemented by reference TRBV18 and TRBJ1-2, the full variable domain reads NAGVMQNPRHLVRRRGQEARLRCSPMKGHSHVYWYRQLPEEGLKFMVYLQKENIIDESGMPKERFSAEFPKEGPSILRIQQVVRGDSAAYFCASSQDVKGYTFGSGTRLTVV.

The gene calls are TRBV19 and TRBJ1-2, with TRBD1 matching over 9 bases. The trim removed 5 bases at V and 8 bases at J, leaving 6 bases unmatched. Germline V gives CDR1 LNHDA, CDR2 SQIVND (reference sequence). The CDR3 has 13 residues. The CDR3 protein is CASSPGQGRGYTF. CDR3 sequence (DNA): TGTGCCAGTAGTCCGGGACAGGGTAGAGGCTACACCTTC.

The V gene is TRBV30, the J gene TRBJ2-7; 9 bases fit TRBD1. The CDR3 runs 14 residues. V lost 2 bases to trimming and J lost 4 bases; unmatched junction nucleotides: 6. Germline loops: CDR1 GTSNPN, CDR2 SVGIG (reference sequence). The CDR3 region has the DNA TGTGCCTGGAGTAAACAGGGGGCGCTTTACGAGCAGTACTTC. Residues: CAWSKQGALYEQYF.

This clone was seen once. This rearrangement joins TRBV6-1 to TRBJ2-3, with D uncertain. Germline V gives CDR1 MNHNS, CDR2 SASEGT. The CDR3 length is 13 residues. The ends were cut back, 8 bases at V and 0 bases at J, with 9 bases in the middle. CDR3 in amino acids: CASGFTSTDTQYF. CDR3 DNA: TGTGCCAGCGGATTTACTAGCACAGATACGCAGTATTTT.

V gene TRBV5-1 combines with J gene TRBJ1-2; the D is unclear. Per the germline V gene, CDR1 is SGHRS and CDR2 is YFSETQ. This CDR3 has 14 residues. Between the trimmed V and J ends, which lost 2 bases and 2 bases, there was a span of 10 bases. CDR3 protein: CASSFLGGNYGYTF. The DNA for the CDR3 is TGCGCCAGCAGCTTCTTAGGAGGGAACTATGGCTACACCTTC.

The genes are TRBV6-5 and TRBJ2-3; the D gene is possibly TRBD2 (6 bases). CDR1 and CDR2 (germline): MNHEY, SVGAGI. The CDR3 is made up of 16 amino acids. Between the trimmed V and J ends, which lost 2 bases and 2 bases, there was a span of 14 bases. The CDR3 DNA sequence: TGTGCCAGCAGTTACCGAGGGAGCGGGTCCACAGATACGCAGTATTTT. Encoded protein: CASSYRGSGSTDTQYF.

In regard to this clone: This same CDR3 is encoded by further DNA sequences in the sample. The V gene is TRBV7-2, the J gene TRBJ2-7; 9 nucleotides line up with TRBD1. With V trimmed by 5 bases and J by 0 bases, 11 bases remained unmatched. The germline V gene encodes CDR1 SGHTA and CDR2 FQGNSA. There are 17 residues in the CDR3. Here the CDR3 DNA reads TGTGCCAGCAGCCGACAGGGGGGCGGTGGTAGCTCCTACGAGCAGTACTTC. Amino acid sequence: CASSRQGGGGSSYEQYF.

J is TRBJ2-1 and V is TRBV15; D not resolved. Trimming took off 0 bases at V and 5 bases at J, with 11 bases between the two ends. The CDR3 runs 15 residues. Per the germline V gene, CDR1 is LNHNV and CDR2 is YYDKDF (reference sequence). The CDR3: CATSRERRVNNEQFF. The CDR3, as DNA: TGTGCCACCAGCAGAGAAAGACGGGTCAACAATGAGCAGTTCTTC. Full variable domain (rest looked up from reference TRBV15 and TRBJ2-1): DAMVIQNPRYQVTQFGKPVTLSCSQTLNHNVMYWYQQKSSQAPKLLFHYYDKDFNNEADTPDNFQSRRPNTSFCFLDIRSPGLGDTAMYLCATSRERRVNNEQFFGPGTRLTVL.

Only a few counts were recorded for this clone. The chain joins TRBV21-1 to TRBJ1-1. TRBV21-1 is designated a pseudogene. This CDR3 is 12 amino acids long. This chain's CDR3 is CASRRVPTEAFF. For the CDR3, the DNA is TGTGCCAGCAGGAGGGTGCCCACTGAAGCTTTCTTT.

The chain couples TRBV5-6 to TRBJ1-1; D ambiguous. Trimming shortened V by 4 bases and J by 1 base, and 8 bases separated the two germline ends. CDR3 size: 13 residues. Germline lookup yields CDR1 SGHDT and CDR2 YYEEEE. The CDR3 nucleotides are TGTGCCAGCAGCACCCCAAGGAACACTGAAGCTTTCTTT. Translation: CASSTPRNTEAFF.

The V call is TRBV4-1, the J call TRBJ2-1; a possible D gene is TRBD2 (5 bases). Germline assignment: CDR1 MGHRA and CDR2 YSYEKL. The CDR3 has 15 amino acids. V was clipped by 0 bases and J by 3 bases, with 9 bases between them. The DNA of the CDR3 is TGCGCCAGCAGCCAAGATAGCGAAATCTACAATGAGCAGTTCTTC. Encoded protein: CASSQDSEIYNEQFF.

This rearrangement joins TRBV18 to TRBJ2-5; possible D gene TRBD2, 6 bases. Germline loops: CDR1 KGHSH, CDR2 LQKENI. This CDR3 region has 19 residues. V was cut by 3 bases and J by 1 base, with 24 bases left in between. This chain's CDR3 is CASSPRRRSLAGLQETQYF. In nucleotides, the CDR3 is TGTGCCAGCTCACCTCGCAGACGATCCCTGGCGGGACTCCAAGAGACCCAGTACTTC. The entire variable domain, with the rest obtained from reference TRBV18 and TRBJ2-5, is as follows: NAGVMQNPRHLVRRRGQEARLRCSPMKGHSHVYWYRQLPEEGLKFMVYLQKENIIDESGMPKERFSAEFPKEGPSILRIQQVVRGDSAAYFCASSPRRRSLAGLQETQYFGPGTRLLVL.

The chain has TRBV19 and TRBJ2-7; D is ambiguous. The length of the CDR3 is 13 residues. Trimming cost V 3 bases and J 3 bases, with 9 bases left between them. Germline-derived CDR1 and CDR2 are LNHDA and SQIVND (reference sequence). CDR3 in amino acids: CASSMNPSYEQYF. The CDR3 DNA reads TGTGCCAGTAGTATGAACCCCAGCTACGAGCAGTACTTC.

The rearrangement uses TRBV6-5 and TRBJ2-1; 9 bases are a match to TRBD2. Germline CDR1 MNHEY, CDR2 SVGAGI. This CDR3 has 14 residues. Trimming at V came to 3 bases and at J to 6 bases, leaving 3 bases not matched to a gene. CDR3 loop: CASSYSGRGNEQFF. The CDR3 region has the DNA TGTGCCAGCAGTTATAGCGGGAGAGGCAATGAGCAGTTCTTC.

The chain joins TRBV6-1 to TRBJ2-3, with 7 bases aligning to TRBD1. Germline V gives CDR1 MNHNS, CDR2 SASEGT. This CDR3 region has 14 residues. V lost 4 bases and J lost 12; bases outside the gene matches: 13. The CDR3 nucleotides are TGTGCCAGCAGTGGGCCGGGACAGCCCCAATCTCAGTATTTT. It translates to CASSGPGQPQSQYF.

V is TRBV7-2 and J is TRBJ2-4; 8 bases line up with TRBD2. This CDR3 comprises 13 residues. Germline V lookup: CDR1 SGHTA, CDR2 FQGNSA. V was pared by 4 bases and J by 7 bases, with 3 bases of the junction left unmatched. The CDR3 DNA reads TGTGCCAGCAGCTCCTCGGGGGGGAACATTCAGTACTTC. Translating gives CASSSSGGNIQYF.

This clone was seen once. The CDR3 spells CASSILAGERDTQYF. The CDR3 DNA sequence: TGTGCCAGCAGTATACTAGCGGGAGAGCGAGATACGCAGTATTTT. This chain connects TRBV2 to TRBJ2-3; TRBD2 aligns across 11 bases. Germline V gene lookup returns CDR1 SNHLY and CDR2 FYNNEI. After removal of 5 bases from V and 5 bases from J, the junction contained 6 bases not matched to a gene. CDR3 length: 15 amino acids.

The rearrangement links TRBV19 to TRBJ1-4, with a possible D match to TRBD1 (5 bases). V was trimmed by 6 bases and J by 3 bases, leaving 11 bases between them. Germline V gene lookup returns CDR1 LNHDA and CDR2 SQIVND (reference sequence). The CDR3 covers 14 residues. CDR3 amino acids: CASSLQVSNEKLFF. The CDR3, as DNA: TGTGCCAGTAGCTTACAGGTGTCTAATGAAAAACTGTTTTTT. The full variable domain, completed using reference TRBV19 and TRBJ1-4, is DGGITQSPKYLFRKEGQNVTLSCEQNLNHDAMYWYRQDPGQGLRLIYYSQIVNDFQKGDIAEGYSVSREKKESFPLTVTSAQKNPTAFYLCASSLQVSNEKLFFGSGTQLSVL.

The chain employs TRBV2 and TRBJ2-1; 10 bases map to TRBD2. V shed 4 bases, J shed 0 bases, and the junction held 3 bases outside the gene matches. The CDR3 extends over 16 amino acids. CDR1 and CDR2 (germline): SNHLY, FYNNEI. The DNA of the CDR3 is TGTGCCAGCAGTGGGGGACTAGCGCCCTCCTACAATGAGCAGTTCTTC. Amino acids: CASSGGLAPSYNEQFF. Supplemented by reference TRBV2 and TRBJ2-1, the full variable domain reads EPEVTQTPSHQVTQMGQEVILRCVPISNHLYFYWYRQILGQKVEFLVSFYNNEISEKSEIFDDQFSVERPDGSNFTLKIRSTKLEDSAMYFCASSGGLAPSYNEQFFGPGTRLTVL.

The rearrangement joins TRBV2 to TRBJ2-6; D not resolved. The CDR3 is made up of 16 amino acids. Germline CDR1 is SNHLY and CDR2 is FYNNEI. V lost 2 bases to trimming and J lost 0 bases, with 8 bases between them. The CDR3 DNA sequence: TGTGCCAGCAGTGAAAGGCGAGGCTCTGGGGCCAACGTCCTGACTTTC. Its translation is CASSERRGSGANVLTF.

The CDR3 coding sequence is TGTGCCAGCAGTTTTGGGGGCCACTCCTACGAGCAGTACTTC. Translated, it gives CASSFGGHSYEQYF. The chain employs TRBV27 and TRBJ2-7, with D perhaps TRBD1 (6 bases). The CDR3 has 14 residues. V shed 3 bases and J shed 0 bases, with 9 bases lying between them. Germline V CDR1 and CDR2: MNHEY, SMNVEV (reference sequence).